These 20 T cell receptor beta chains came from one sample sequenced in a study of immune cell composition in non-small cell lung cancer. Generated by immunoSEQ multiplex PCR, the TCRdb table keeps only in-frame clones and is missing some. Seen here are 3,000 to 4,000 clones, 60% to 80% observed once, and the top ten hold more than 15%. Normal lung was sampled as far from the tumour as possible, at least 3 cm. The sample consisted of non-adjacent lung tissue. The receptors originated from a human donor with non-small cell lung cancer.

The chain carries TRBV5-4 and TRBJ2-2; 8 bases align to TRBD1. The CDR3 has 16 amino acids. Trimming removed 2 bases from V and 5 bases from J; junction bases left unmatched: 8. CDR1 is SGHNT, CDR2 YYREEE, per germline (reference sequence). The CDR3 nucleotides are TGTGCCAGCAGCTTTTGGCAGGGGGCGGGTACCGGGGAGCTGTTTTTT. This translates into CASSFWQGAGTGELFF.

The chain combines TRBV2 with TRBJ1-3; weak D call: TRBD1 (5 bases). V lost 8 bases to trimming and J lost 0 bases, with 11 bases between them. CDR3 length: 14 residues. Germline values: CDR1 SNHLY, CDR2 FYNNEI. The CDR3 reads CASVGALSGNTIYF. DNA of the CDR3: TGTGCCAGCGTAGGGGCTCTCTCTGGAAACACCATATATTTT.

CDR3 protein: CASSVAGNQNTGELFF. The CDR3, as DNA: TGTGCCAGCAGCGTAGCAGGCAATCAGAACACCGGGGAGCTGTTTTTT. J is TRBJ2-2 and V is TRBV9; D is uncertain. Germline V gene data show CDR1 as SGDLS and CDR2 as YYNGEE. The CDR3 runs to 16 residues. Trimming stripped 0 bases from V and 1 base from J, with 10 bases between.

The rearrangement joins TRBV7-2 to TRBJ1-3, with TRBD1 identical over 11 bases. V shed 4 bases, J shed 3 bases, and the junction held 14 bases outside the gene matches. Germline loops: CDR1 SGHTA, CDR2 FQGNSA. The CDR3 sequence is 19 residues long. The CDR3 sequence: CASSSDLGQGASSGNTIYF. The CDR3 coding sequence is TGTGCCAGCAGCTCGGACTTAGGACAGGGGGCTAGTAGTGGAAACACCATATATTTT.

CDR3 region: CASSPLGGSGYTF. DNA of the CDR3: TGTGCCAGCAGCCCCTTAGGGGGCTCAGGCTACACCTTC. The chain is built from TRBV11-1 and TRBJ1-2; TRBD1 aligns across 7 bases. In germline, CDR1 is SGHAT, CDR2 FQDESV (reference sequence). The CDR3 is made up of 13 amino acids. V shed 5 bases and J 8 bases; nucleotides not matched to a gene: 8.

CDR3 nucleotides: TGCGCCAGCAGCACCCTGGAGGGGGACAGTTCCACTGGGGCCAACGTCCTGACTTTC. Protein product: CASSTLEGDSSTGANVLTF. The chain combines TRBV5-1 with TRBJ2-6; a possible D gene is TRBD1 (7 bases). The germline gives CDR1 SGHRS, CDR2 YFSETQ. V was trimmed by 4 bases and J by 2 bases, leaving 22 bases between them. This CDR3 is 19 amino acids long.

The chain employs TRBV30 and TRBJ1-3; weak D call: TRBD1 (5 bases). Germline loops: CDR1 GTSNPN, CDR2 SVGIG (reference sequence). The ends were cut back, 0 bases at V and 5 bases at J, with 8 bases in the middle. The CDR3 runs 13 residues. In DNA, the CDR3 is TGTGCCTGGAGTGTATCAGGGCGAAACACCATATATTTT. The encoded protein is CAWSVSGRNTIYF.

The CDR3 DNA is TGCGCCAGCAGCCAATCATCCACTGAAGCTTTCTTT. Residues: CASSQSSTEAFF. The chain is built from TRBV4-3 and TRBJ1-1; D call uncertain. The V end was cut by 2 bases, the J end by 4 bases, with 5 bases between. CDR1 and CDR2 from the germline V gene are LGHNA and YSLEER. The length of the CDR3 is 12 residues.

On this clone: A junction boundary mismatches the germline segment, possibly from a read error. The chain recombines TRBV5-4 with TRBJ1-2; 7 bases fit TRBD1. The germline gives CDR1 SGHNT, CDR2 YYREEE (reference sequence). This CDR3 is 14 amino acids long. CDR3 DNA sequence: TGCGCCAGCAGCCAAGACGCAGGGGGATATGGCTACACCTTC. Protein: CASSQDAGGYGYTF. The full variable domain, with the rest looked up from reference TRBV5-4 and TRBJ1-2, is ETGVTQSPTHLIKTRGQQVTLRCSSQSGHNTVSWYQQALGQGPQFIFQYYREEENGRGNFPPRFSGLQFPNYSSELNVNALELDDSALYLCASSQDAGGYGYTFGSGTRLTVV.

The sample holds a few counts of this clone. The V call is TRBV18, the J call TRBJ1-2; 7 bases match TRBD1. The CDR3 is made up of 14 amino acids. Per the germline V gene, CDR1 is KGHSH and CDR2 is LQKENI. With V trimmed by 3 bases and J by 3 bases, 4 bases remained unmatched. CDR3 in amino acids: CASSPTGNDYGYTF. CDR3 DNA sequence: TGTGCCAGCTCACCGACAGGGAATGACTATGGCTACACCTTC.

The chain uses TRBV2 and TRBJ1-5, with D possibly being TRBD1 (5 bases). CDR3 length: 13 amino acids. Germline V gene data show CDR1 as SNHLY and CDR2 as FYNNEI. V was shortened by 6 bases and J by 7 bases, with 13 bases between the two germline ends. The CDR3 protein is CASRDQGVQPQHF. In DNA form, the CDR3 reads TGTGCCAGCAGGGACCAGGGTGTACAGCCCCAGCATTTT.

V usage is TRBV6-5 and J usage is TRBJ1-2, with D unclear. Germline V lookup: CDR1 MNHEY, CDR2 SVGAGI. This CDR3 region has 11 residues. V lost 5 bases and J 8 bases, leaving 9 bases between the germline ends. The CDR3 DNA reads TGTGCCAGCAGTGAGAGGCGAGGCTACACCTTC. Its translation is CASSERRGYTF.

In its sample, this clone was seen a few times. In nucleotides, the CDR3 is TGTGCCAGCAGTTTCGTAGCAGGCACAGATACGCAGTATTTT. The encoded protein is CASSFVAGTDTQYF. J is TRBJ2-3 and V is TRBV28, with D unclear. CDR1 and CDR2 (germline): MDHEN, SYDVKM. The CDR3 is 14 amino acids. V was clipped by 3 bases and J by 1 base, with 8 bases between them.

The chain joins TRBV23-1 to TRBJ2-5; 7 nucleotides agree with TRBD2. TRBV23-1 is treated as an ORF (open reading frame) with a function not yet certain. Trimming took 8 bases from V and 2 from J; bases not matched to a gene: 14. This CDR3 comprises 16 residues. For the CDR3, the DNA is TGCGCCAGCGTATCCTTTACGGGACTACCACAAGAGACCCAGTACTTC. Amino acid sequence: CASVSFTGLPQETQYF.

This clone came up a few times. The rearrangement uses TRBV7-6 and TRBJ1-2; 9 bases match TRBD1. J gave up 4 bases and V 3 bases, and 6 bases lay outside the gene matches. Germline V gene lookup returns CDR1 SGHVS and CDR2 FNYEAQ. CDR3 length: 15 amino acids. The DNA for the CDR3 is TGTGCCAGCAGCTTGGGTACAGGGGGCTCCTATGGCTACACCTTC. This gives the protein CASSLGTGGSYGYTF.

This sequence joins TRBV5-5 and TRBJ1-1; D is unresolved. The V and J ends lost 6 bases and 9 bases respectively, with 18 bases between them. Germline V gene data show CDR1 as SGHKS and CDR2 as YYEKEE (reference sequence). This CDR3 has 13 residues. Here the CDR3 DNA reads TGTGCCAGCACCCTAGAGAACCACCCTAAAGCTTTCTTT. Encoded protein: CASTLENHPKAFF.

The CDR3 nucleotides are TGTGCCAGCAGCGCCGGGACAGGACGCTACGAGCAGTACTTC. It codes for CASSAGTGRYEQYF. The V gene is TRBV2, the J gene TRBJ2-7, with 8 bases fitting TRBD1. CDR1 is SNHLY and CDR2 is FYNNEI in the germline V gene. This CDR3 has 14 residues. Trimming removed 6 bases from V and 3 bases from J; junction bases left unmatched: 7.

This chain connects TRBV5-1 to TRBJ1-1, with 7 bases that match TRBD1. The CDR3 loop spans 15 amino acids. Germline CDR1 reads SGHRS; CDR2 reads YFSETQ. The V gene end was trimmed by 4 bases and the J gene end by 2 bases; junction bases not matched to a gene: 8. CDR3 protein: CASSREGGRNTEAFF. The CDR3 coding sequence is TGCGCCAGCAGCCGAGAAGGGGGCCGAAACACTGAAGCTTTCTTT.

The chain links TRBV15 to TRBJ2-3; D is unresolved. Germline V gene data show CDR1 as LNHNV and CDR2 as YYDKDF (reference sequence). The CDR3 extends over 19 amino acids. Trimming cost V 0 bases and J 3 bases, with 22 bases left between them. CDR3 nucleotide sequence: TGTGCCACCAGCAGAGATCGGTGGGTATCGGGTATTAGGACAGATACGCAGTATTTT. It translates to CATSRDRWVSGIRTDTQYF. Based on the CDR3 plus reference TRBV15 and TRBJ2-3, the full variable domain is DAMVIQNPRYQVTQFGKPVTLSCSQTLNHNVMYWYQQKSSQAPKLLFHYYDKDFNNEADTPDNFQSRRPNTSFCFLDIRSPGLGDTAMYLCATSRDRWVSGIRTDTQYFGPGTRLTVL.

This chain joins TRBV5-4 and TRBJ2-1; TRBD2 aligns across 11 bases. The J segment lost 3 bases and the V segment lost 3 bases, leaving 2 bases of the junction unmatched. The V gene's germline CDR1 is SGHNT and CDR2 YYREEE (reference sequence). This CDR3 region has 15 residues. The CDR3 DNA follows: TGTGCCAGCAGCTCTAGCGGGGGGCTCTACAATGAGCAGTTCTTC. It yields the protein CASSSSGGLYNEQFF. The full variable domain, with the rest looked up from reference TRBV5-4 and TRBJ2-1, is ETGVTQSPTHLIKTRGQQVTLRCSSQSGHNTVSWYQQALGQGPQFIFQYYREEENGRGNFPPRFSGLQFPNYSSELNVNALELDDSALYLCASSSSGGLYNEQFFGPGTRLTVL.